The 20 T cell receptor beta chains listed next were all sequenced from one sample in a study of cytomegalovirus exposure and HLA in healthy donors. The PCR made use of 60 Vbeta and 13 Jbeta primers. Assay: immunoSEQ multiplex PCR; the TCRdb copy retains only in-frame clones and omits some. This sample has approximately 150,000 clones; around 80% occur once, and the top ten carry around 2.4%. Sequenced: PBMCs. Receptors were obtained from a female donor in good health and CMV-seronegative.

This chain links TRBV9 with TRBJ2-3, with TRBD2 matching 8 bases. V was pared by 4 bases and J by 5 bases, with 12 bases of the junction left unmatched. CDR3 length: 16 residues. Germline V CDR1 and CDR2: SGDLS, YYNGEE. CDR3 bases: TGTGCCAGCAGCCCCTCTGCGGGGGGACACCTAGATACGCAGTATTTT. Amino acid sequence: CASSPSAGGHLDTQYF.

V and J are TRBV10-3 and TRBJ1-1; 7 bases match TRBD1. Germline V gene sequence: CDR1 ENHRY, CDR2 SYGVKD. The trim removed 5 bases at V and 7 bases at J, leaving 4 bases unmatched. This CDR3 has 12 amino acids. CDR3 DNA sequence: TGTGCCATCAGTCCAGGGGGAAATGAAGCTTTCTTT. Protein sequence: CAISPGGNEAFF.

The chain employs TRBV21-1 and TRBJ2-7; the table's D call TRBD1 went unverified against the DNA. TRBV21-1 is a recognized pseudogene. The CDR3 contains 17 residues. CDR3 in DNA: TGTGCCAGCAGCAATGGTCTATCGGGACAACGGGCCTACGAGCAGTACTTC. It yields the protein CASSNGLSGQRAYEQYF.

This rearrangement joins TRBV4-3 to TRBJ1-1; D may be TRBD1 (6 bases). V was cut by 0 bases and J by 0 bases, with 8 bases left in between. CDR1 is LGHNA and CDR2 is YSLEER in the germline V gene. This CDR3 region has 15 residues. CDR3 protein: CASSQEGHLNTEAFF. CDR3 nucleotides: TGCGCCAGCAGCCAAGAGGGACATCTGAACACTGAAGCTTTCTTT.

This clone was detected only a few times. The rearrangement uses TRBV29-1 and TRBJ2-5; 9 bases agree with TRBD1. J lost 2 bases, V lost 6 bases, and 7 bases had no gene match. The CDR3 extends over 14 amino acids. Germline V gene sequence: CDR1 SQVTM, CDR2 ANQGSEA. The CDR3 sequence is CSVPRGTGQETQYF. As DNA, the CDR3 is TGCAGCGTCCCTAGGGGGACAGGGCAAGAGACCCAGTACTTC.

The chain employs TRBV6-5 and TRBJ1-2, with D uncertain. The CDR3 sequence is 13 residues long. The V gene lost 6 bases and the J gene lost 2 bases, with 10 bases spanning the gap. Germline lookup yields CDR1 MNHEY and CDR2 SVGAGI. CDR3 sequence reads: CASSRTGNYGYTF. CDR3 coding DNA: TGTGCCAGCAGCCGGACGGGGAACTATGGCTACACCTTC.

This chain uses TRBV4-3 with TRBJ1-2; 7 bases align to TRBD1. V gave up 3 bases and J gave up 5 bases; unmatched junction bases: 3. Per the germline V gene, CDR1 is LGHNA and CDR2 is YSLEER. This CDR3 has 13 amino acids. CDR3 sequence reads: CASSQAGGYGYTF. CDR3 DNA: TGCGCCAGCAGCCAGGCAGGGGGGTATGGCTACACCTTC.

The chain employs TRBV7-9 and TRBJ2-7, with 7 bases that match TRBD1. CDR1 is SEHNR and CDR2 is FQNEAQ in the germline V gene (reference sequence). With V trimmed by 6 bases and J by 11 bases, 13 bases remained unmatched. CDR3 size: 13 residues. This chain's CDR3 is CASSHRGTGEEYF. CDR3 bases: TGTGCCAGCAGTCACAGAGGAACAGGGGAAGAGTACTTC.

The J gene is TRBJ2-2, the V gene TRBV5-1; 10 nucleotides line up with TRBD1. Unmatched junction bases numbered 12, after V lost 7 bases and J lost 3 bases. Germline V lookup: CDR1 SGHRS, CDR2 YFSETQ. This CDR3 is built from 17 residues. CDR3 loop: CASSSNSGTGDTGELFF. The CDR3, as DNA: TGCGCCAGCTCCTCAAACTCCGGGACAGGGGACACCGGGGAGCTGTTTTTT.

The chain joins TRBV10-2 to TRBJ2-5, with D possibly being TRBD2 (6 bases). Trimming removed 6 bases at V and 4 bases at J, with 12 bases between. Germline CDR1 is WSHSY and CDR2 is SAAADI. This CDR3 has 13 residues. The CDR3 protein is CASRGGPGETQYF. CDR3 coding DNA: TGCGCCAGCAGAGGAGGGCCGGGAGAGACCCAGTACTTC.

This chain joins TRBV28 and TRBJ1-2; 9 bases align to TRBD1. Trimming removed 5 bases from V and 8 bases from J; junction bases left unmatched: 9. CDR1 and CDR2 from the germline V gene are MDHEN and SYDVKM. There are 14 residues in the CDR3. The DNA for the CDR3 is TGTGCCAGCAGTGAGATACAGGGGGCTGAGGGCTACACCTTC. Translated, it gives CASSEIQGAEGYTF.

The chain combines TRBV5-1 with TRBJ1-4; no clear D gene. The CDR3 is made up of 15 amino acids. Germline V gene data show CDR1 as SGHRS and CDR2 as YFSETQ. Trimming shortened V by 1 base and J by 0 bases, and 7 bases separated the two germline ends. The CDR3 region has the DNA TGCGCCAGCAGCTTGCTCCAGTCAACTAATGAAAAACTGTTTTTT. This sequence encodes CASSLLQSTNEKLFF.

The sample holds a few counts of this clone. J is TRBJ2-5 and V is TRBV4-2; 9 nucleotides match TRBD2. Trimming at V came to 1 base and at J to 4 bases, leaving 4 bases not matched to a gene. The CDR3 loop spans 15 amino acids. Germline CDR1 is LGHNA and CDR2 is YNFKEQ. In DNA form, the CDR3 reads TGTGCCAGCAGCCAAGGCGGGGGGGCGGCAGAGACCCAGTACTTC. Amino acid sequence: CASSQGGGAAETQYF.

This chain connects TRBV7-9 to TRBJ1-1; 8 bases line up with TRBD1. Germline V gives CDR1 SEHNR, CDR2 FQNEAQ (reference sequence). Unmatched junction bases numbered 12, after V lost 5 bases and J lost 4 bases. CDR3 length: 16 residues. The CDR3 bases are TGTGCCAGCAGCGCGGGGTCGTTGCAGGGGGCCACTGAAGCTTTCTTT. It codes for CASSAGSLQGATEAFF.

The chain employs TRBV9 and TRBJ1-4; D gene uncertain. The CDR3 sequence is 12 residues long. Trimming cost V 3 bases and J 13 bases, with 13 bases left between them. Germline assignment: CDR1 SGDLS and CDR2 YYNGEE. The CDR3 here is CASSGPSEGLFF. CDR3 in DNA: TGTGCCAGCAGCGGGCCCTCCGAGGGACTGTTTTTT.

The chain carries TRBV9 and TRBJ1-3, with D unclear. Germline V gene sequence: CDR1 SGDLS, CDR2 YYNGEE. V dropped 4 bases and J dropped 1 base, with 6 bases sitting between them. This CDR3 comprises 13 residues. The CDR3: CASSPGSGNTIYF. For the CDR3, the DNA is TGTGCCAGCAGCCCGGGTTCTGGAAACACCATATATTTT.

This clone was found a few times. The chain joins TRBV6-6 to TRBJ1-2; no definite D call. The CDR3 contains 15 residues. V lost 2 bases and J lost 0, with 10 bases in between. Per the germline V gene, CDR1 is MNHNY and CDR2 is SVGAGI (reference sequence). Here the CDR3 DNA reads TGTGCCAGCAGTTACAGGGAGGCGACTAACTATGGCTACACCTTC. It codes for CASSYREATNYGYTF.

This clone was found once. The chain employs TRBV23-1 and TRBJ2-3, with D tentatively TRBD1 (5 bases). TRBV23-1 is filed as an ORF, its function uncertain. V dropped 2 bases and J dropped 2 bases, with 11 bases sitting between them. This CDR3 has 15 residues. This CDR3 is CASSQQGHNTDTQYF. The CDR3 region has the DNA TGCGCCAGCAGTCAACAGGGTCACAACACAGATACGCAGTATTTT.

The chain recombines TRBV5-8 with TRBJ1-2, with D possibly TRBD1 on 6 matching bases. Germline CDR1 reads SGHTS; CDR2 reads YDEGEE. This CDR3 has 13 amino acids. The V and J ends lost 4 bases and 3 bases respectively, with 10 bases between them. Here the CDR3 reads CASSVYRDYGYTF. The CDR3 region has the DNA TGTGCCAGCAGCGTGTACAGGGACTATGGCTACACCTTC. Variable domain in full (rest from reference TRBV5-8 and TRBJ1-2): EAGVTQSPTHLIKTRGQQATLRCSPISGHTSVYWYQQALGLGLQFLLWYDEGEERNRGNFPPRFSGRQFPNYSSELNVNALELEDSALYLCASSVYRDYGYTFGSGTRLTVV.

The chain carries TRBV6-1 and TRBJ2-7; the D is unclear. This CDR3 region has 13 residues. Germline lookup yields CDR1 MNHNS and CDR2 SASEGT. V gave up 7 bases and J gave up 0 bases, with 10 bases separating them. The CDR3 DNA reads TGTGCCAGCACGAGTTTAGCCTCCTACGAGCAGTACTTC. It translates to CASTSLASYEQYF.